Below are 31 T cell receptor beta chains sequenced from a single sample in a study of CD8 T cells in Susac syndrome. When the RNA was reverse transcribed, random hexamers were used with an input of roughly 0.45 to 1 ug. TCRdb itself ran the immunoSEQ multiplex PCR reads through MiXCR, one entry per CDR3 protein. Of about 400,000 distinct CDR3 sequences listed, around 85% are singletons. Sequencing used CD8+ T cells from PBMCs. These receptor sequences come from a human donor with multiple sclerosis.

J is TRBJ2-4 and V is TRBV19; D is tentatively TRBD1 or TRBD2 (6 bases each). The CDR3 has 15 amino acids. V was clipped by 6 bases and J by 5 bases, with 17 bases between them. CDR1 and CDR2 (germline): LNHDA, SQIVND (reference sequence). The CDR3 protein is CASRVQGGPQNIQYF. The CDR3 bases are TGTGCCAGTAGAGTCCAAGGGGGGCCCCAAAACATTCAGTACTTC.

The genes are TRBV20-1 and TRBJ2-7; 7 bases are a match to TRBD1. There are 13 residues in the CDR3. V gave up 6 bases and J gave up 4 bases; unmatched junction bases: 9. Germline-derived CDR1 and CDR2 are DFQATT and SNEGSKA (reference sequence). CDR3 DNA: TGCAGTGCGCCCTCTAGACAGGGATACGAGCAGTACTTC. Residues: CSAPSRQGYEQYF.

This clonotype was seen only once. As DNA, the CDR3 is TGCGCCAGCAGCCCCTCGACAGGGGGTTTTTACGAGCAGTACTTC. Its translation: CASSPSTGGFYEQYF. The chain employs TRBV4-1 and TRBJ2-7, with 9 bases identical to TRBD1. After removal of 4 bases from V and 4 bases from J, the junction contained 8 bases not matched to a gene. CDR3 size: 15 residues. The V gene's germline CDR1 is MGHRA and CDR2 YSYEKL.

V gene TRBV11-2 combines with J gene TRBJ2-3; 9 bases line up with TRBD1. The CDR3 consists of 15 residues. Trimming at V came to 7 bases and at J to 4 bases, leaving 9 bases not matched to a gene. Looked up from germline, CDR1 is SGHAT and CDR2 is FQNNGV. The CDR3 region is CASILGQGSADTQYF. The CDR3 DNA reads as TGTGCCAGCATCCTGGGACAGGGATCTGCAGATACGCAGTATTTT.

This clonotype has a single count. This chain joins TRBV2 and TRBJ2-7; the D gene is possibly TRBD1 (5 bases). Trimming stripped 0 bases from V and 3 bases from J, with 12 bases between. Germline CDR1 reads SNHLY; CDR2 reads FYNNEI. This CDR3 has 15 residues. As DNA, the CDR3 is TGTGCCAGCAGTGAAGCGGAGACAGACTTCTACGAGCAGTACTTC. It specifies CASSEAETDFYEQYF.

This chain links TRBV19 with TRBJ2-7, with 7 bases lining up with TRBD1. V shed 10 bases and J 3 bases; nucleotides not matched to a gene: 3. This CDR3 comprises 11 residues. Germline CDR1 reads LNHDA; CDR2 reads SQIVND (reference sequence). The CDR3 loop is CATRQGYEQYF. Here the CDR3 DNA reads TGTGCCACCCGACAGGGCTACGAGCAGTACTTC.

This clonotype occurred once. The chain has TRBV15 and TRBJ2-3; D might be TRBD2 (6 bases). Trimming cost V 3 bases and J 6 bases, with 19 bases left between them. The CDR3 is made up of 16 amino acids. Germline V gene lookup returns CDR1 LNHNV and CDR2 YYDKDF (reference sequence). The CDR3 region is CATSSESSAGLDTQYF. The CDR3 region has the DNA TGTGCCACCAGCAGCGAGTCTAGCGCCGGTCTTGATACGCAGTATTTT.

The chain couples TRBV30 to TRBJ2-7; maybe TRBD1 (5 bases). Germline loops: CDR1 GTSNPN, CDR2 SVGIG (reference sequence). V lost 2 bases and J lost 3, with 11 bases in between. The CDR3 contains 13 residues. CDR3 protein: CAWSPTGSYEQYF. Written as DNA, the CDR3 is TGTGCCTGGAGTCCAACAGGAAGCTACGAGCAGTACTTC. Drawing the rest from reference TRBV30 and TRBJ2-7, the complete variable domain is SQTIHQWPATLVQPVGSPLSLECTVEGTSNPNLYWYRQAAGRGLQLLFYSVGIGQISSEVPQNLSASRPQDRQFILSSKKLLLSDSGFYLCAWSPTGSYEQYFGPGTRLTVT.

The chain has TRBV27 and TRBJ2-7; D perhaps matches TRBD1 (5 bases). The V end lost 8 bases, the J end lost 2 bases, and 19 bases lay between the germline ends. Germline CDR1 and CDR2: MNHEY and SMNVEV (reference sequence). The CDR3 loop spans 15 amino acids. CDR3: CASGTGQGRTYEQYF. CDR3 bases: TGTGCCAGCGGAACCGGGCAGGGAAGGACCTACGAGCAGTACTTC.

The genes are TRBV28 and TRBJ1-1; D remains unclear. CDR1 MDHEN and CDR2 SYDVKM come from the germline V gene. V lost 3 bases and J lost 6, with 5 bases in between. The CDR3 spans 11 residues. Written as DNA, the CDR3 is TGTGCCAGCAGTTTTTGGGCTGAAGCTTTCTTT. Its protein product is CASSFWAEAFF. Supplemented by reference TRBV28 and TRBJ1-1, the full variable domain reads DVKVTQSSRYLVKRTGEKVFLECVQDMDHENMFWYRQDPGLGLRLIYFSYDVKMKEKGDIPEGYSVSREKKERFSLILESASTNQTSMYLCASSFWAEAFFGQGTRLTVV.

The table lists this clonotype with a count of one. The chain combines TRBV19 with TRBJ1-5; possibly TRBD1 for D (5 bases). V lost 5 bases, J lost 3 bases, and 14 bases lay in between. Germline V gene data show CDR1 as LNHDA and CDR2 as SQIVND (reference sequence). The CDR3 extends over 15 amino acids. In DNA, the CDR3 is TGTGCCAGTAGTCCGCTCCCAGGGAACAATCAGCCCCAGCATTTT. It yields the protein CASSPLPGNNQPQHF.

The table lists this clonotype with a few counts. The chain is built from TRBV12-2 and TRBJ2-7; the DNA was not used to check the table's D call, TRBD2. TRBV12-2 is noted as a pseudogene. CDR3 length: 16 amino acids. CDR3 protein: CASRLGLALSSYEQYF. In nucleotides, the CDR3 is TGTGCAAGTCGCTTGGGACTAGCGCTCAGCTCCTACGAGCAGTACTTC.

V usage is TRBV4-1 and J usage is TRBJ1-1; weak D call: TRBD1 (5 bases). This CDR3 is 12 amino acids long. CDR1 is MGHRA and CDR2 is YSYEKL in the germline V gene. Trimming removed 4 bases at V and 4 bases at J, with 7 bases between. CDR3 nucleotides: TGCGCCAGCAGCCGTGACAGCACTGAAGCTTTCTTT. It yields the protein CASSRDSTEAFF.

This chain links TRBV11-2 with TRBJ1-1, with 7 bases fitting TRBD1. The CDR3 has 16 amino acids. The germline gives CDR1 SGHAT, CDR2 FQNNGV. Trimming removed 4 bases from V and 5 bases from J; junction bases left unmatched: 13. The CDR3 loop is CASSSEQGLVDTEAFF. DNA for the CDR3: TGTGCCAGCAGCTCGGAACAGGGGTTGGTTGATACTGAAGCTTTCTTT. The variable domain in full, with the rest retrieved from reference TRBV11-2 and TRBJ1-1, is EAGVAQSPRYKIIEKRQSVAFWCNPISGHATLYWYQQILGQGPKLLIQFQNNGVVDDSQLPKDRFSAERLKGVDSTLKIQPAKLEDSAVYLCASSSEQGLVDTEAFFGQGTRLTVV.

V usage is TRBV4-1 and J usage is TRBJ1-1; 8 bases are shared with TRBD1. This CDR3 is 16 amino acids long. The junction had 10 bases not matched to a gene; V was cut back by 3 bases and J by 4 bases. Germline CDR1 MGHRA, CDR2 YSYEKL. CDR3 in DNA: TGCGCCAGCAGCCAGGCCCTCGGACAGGGTCCCACTGAAGCTTTCTTT. Amino acid sequence: CASSQALGQGPTEAFF.

The V call is TRBV27, the J call TRBJ2-1, with a possible D match to TRBD2 (5 bases). Germline CDR1 is MNHEY and CDR2 is SMNVEV (reference sequence). Trimming took 5 bases from V and 2 from J, leaving 16 bases between them. This CDR3 has 16 amino acids. CDR3: CASSGRAFGPYNEQFF. Here the CDR3 DNA reads TGTGCCAGCAGTGGGCGGGCCTTCGGGCCCTACAATGAGCAGTTCTTC.

The chain uses TRBV4-1 and TRBJ2-1; D may be TRBD1 (6 bases). Germline V gene sequence: CDR1 MGHRA, CDR2 YSYEKL. V lost 0 bases and J 5 bases, leaving 17 bases between the germline ends. The CDR3 runs 17 residues. This chain's CDR3 is CASSQDPGAGSNNEQFF. DNA of the CDR3: TGCGCCAGCAGCCAAGATCCAGGGGCAGGTTCGAACAATGAGCAGTTCTTC.

The chain joins TRBV11-2 to TRBJ2-1; no reliable D call. The CDR3 spans 18 residues. Germline assignment: CDR1 SGHAT and CDR2 FQNNGV. The V and J ends lost 3 bases and 0 bases respectively, with 18 bases between them. DNA of the CDR3: TGTGCCAGCAGCTTTATAGTAGTGTCATCGAGCTCCTACAATGAGCAGTTCTTC. Protein: CASSFIVVSSSSYNEQFF.

The chain recombines TRBV24-1 with TRBJ2-3, with D perhaps being TRBD1 or TRBD2 (5 bases each). The V gene lost 7 bases and the J gene lost 0 bases, with 13 bases spanning the gap. The germline CDR1 and CDR2 sequences are KGHDR and SFDVKD. This CDR3 region has 15 residues. In DNA form, the CDR3 reads TGTGCCACCAGGAAAGGGACCCCTAGCACAGATACGCAGTATTTT. Its protein product is CATRKGTPSTDTQYF.

The CDR3 sequence is CATLLHGSGNTEAFF. CDR3 nucleotides: TGTGCCACCCTCCTACATGGGAGCGGGAACACTGAAGCTTTCTTT. This rearrangement joins TRBV19 to TRBJ1-1; D unresolved. The CDR3 contains 15 residues. CDR1 LNHDA and CDR2 SQIVND come from the germline V gene (reference sequence). V lost 10 bases, J lost 1 base, and 19 bases lay in between.

This clonotype was counted between two and nine times. The V and J genes are TRBV18 and TRBJ1-2; the D is unclear. CDR1 KGHSH and CDR2 LQKENI come from the germline V gene. The CDR3 spans 15 residues. Trimming pared 1 base from V and 4 bases from J, leaving 13 bases between. CDR3 residues: CASSPLDPSFYGYTF. CDR3 DNA sequence: TGTGCCAGCTCACCACTCGACCCGAGTTTCTATGGCTACACCTTC.

The chain links TRBV27 to TRBJ2-7, with no clear D. Trimming removed 2 bases from V and 0 bases from J, with 11 bases in between. The germline CDR1 and CDR2 sequences are MNHEY and SMNVEV (reference sequence). The CDR3 covers 15 residues. CDR3 residues: CASSLGVGTSYEQYF. The CDR3, as DNA: TGTGCCAGCAGTTTAGGGGTGGGAACCTCCTACGAGCAGTACTTC.

This clonotype was observed a handful of times. This chain connects TRBV23-1 to TRBJ2-6; the match to TRBD1 covers 8 bases. TRBV23-1 is recorded as an ORF, its role being uncertain. With V trimmed by 1 base and J by 6 bases, 11 bases remained unmatched. The CDR3 extends over 18 amino acids. Written as DNA, the CDR3 is TGCGCCAGCAGTCAATTTCTCGGAGACAGGGGATTGGCCAACGTCCTGACTTTC. It yields the protein CASSQFLGDRGLANVLTF.

The V gene is TRBV5-5, the J gene TRBJ1-5; no reliable D call. With 2 bases removed from V and 0 bases from J, the gap between germline ends came to 12 bases. Germline loops: CDR1 SGHKS, CDR2 YYEKEE (reference sequence). The CDR3 is made up of 16 amino acids. CDR3 coding DNA: TGTGCCAGCAGCTTCGGGCCGCCATATAGCAATCAGCCCCAGCATTTT. Translated: CASSFGPPYSNQPQHF.

The chain has TRBV6-5 and TRBJ2-3; 12 bases fit TRBD2. The V gene end was trimmed by 2 bases and the J gene end by 4 bases; junction bases not matched to a gene: 7. Germline V gene sequence: CDR1 MNHEY, CDR2 SVGAGI. The CDR3 extends over 17 amino acids. Here the CDR3 DNA reads TGTGCCAGCAGTTACAGTCTAGCGGGGGGGCTCGCAGATACGCAGTATTTT. This codes for CASSYSLAGGLADTQYF.

To note about this clonotype: Germline is not matched at one junction end, which may reflect a read error. This sequence joins TRBV7-7 and TRBJ2-2, with 8 positions matching TRBD2. The CDR3 contains 16 residues. Germline CDR1 and CDR2: SSHAT and FNYEAQ (reference sequence). The CDR3 DNA reads as TGTGCTAGCAGCTTTAACGGGAGGGCAAACACCGGGGAGCTGTTTTTT. This translates into CASSFNGRANTGELFF.

The chain has TRBV7-9 and TRBJ2-1, with D perhaps TRBD1 (5 bases). Trimming took off 3 bases at V and 8 bases at J, with 20 bases between the two ends. The CDR3 loop spans 16 amino acids. The germline V gene has CDR1 SEHNR and CDR2 FQNEAQ (reference sequence). The DNA for the CDR3 is TGTGCCAGCAGCTTCCCCAGGGATCCCCCAGTTGATGAGCAGTTCTTC. It yields the protein CASSFPRDPPVDEQFF.

The chain carries TRBV11-1 and TRBJ2-1, with 7 positions matching TRBD1. The CDR3 totals 20 residues. V lost 3 bases, J lost 3 bases, and 20 bases stayed unmatched. Germline CDR1 SGHAT, CDR2 FQDESV (reference sequence). The CDR3, as DNA: TGTGCCAGCAGCTTGCTAGGGTTTAGGCGACAGGGCCTTTTCTACAATGAGCAGTTCTTC. Translation: CASSLLGFRRQGLFYNEQFF.

The chain joins TRBV2 to TRBJ2-1; 15 bases align to TRBD2. Unmatched junction bases numbered 7, after V lost 6 bases and J lost 4 bases. From germline, CDR1 is SNHLY and CDR2 FYNNEI. This CDR3 spans 17 amino acids. As DNA, the CDR3 is TGTGCCAGCAGGAAGGGACTAGCGGGGGGCCTTTACAATGAGCAGTTCTTC. This encodes CASRKGLAGGLYNEQFF.

This clonotype is a singleton in its sample. The chain has TRBV30 and TRBJ2-1; D uncertain. The CDR3 loop spans 12 amino acids. CDR1 is GTSNPN, CDR2 SVGIG, per germline (reference sequence). V was clipped by 5 bases and J by 8 bases, with 13 bases between them. CDR3 residues: CAWQLTVYEQFF. DNA of the CDR3: TGTGCCTGGCAATTAACGGTTTATGAGCAGTTCTTC.

This rearrangement joins TRBV20-1 to TRBJ2-1, with D perhaps assigned TRBD1 or TRBD2 (6 bases each). CDR3 size: 17 residues. CDR1 and CDR2 from the germline V gene are DFQATT and SNEGSKA (reference sequence). The V end lost 0 bases, the J end lost 2 bases, and 17 bases lay between the germline ends. Here the CDR3 reads CSARDLGGGATYNEQFF. The CDR3 DNA sequence: TGCAGTGCTAGAGATCTTGGGGGCGGGGCTACCTACAATGAGCAGTTCTTC.